This TCR beta chain was obtained from a study of blood T cell repertoires in COVID-19 (TCRdb year 2020). With respect to the entire study: Collaborator samples came from the United States, Italy and Spain and covered acute and convalescent phases of COVID-19. The prospective study material was composed of cDNA or gDNA derived from T cells, B-cell-depleted T cells, or PBMCs. HLA class I and class II types, where available, came from metadata supplied by the sample provider rather than from assay-based typing. The samples were drawn from the first 160 participants of the ongoing ImmuneRACE study and from about 1,200 subjects provided by 6 global collaborators. Deeply sampled blood TCRbeta repertoires from subjects exposed to, actively infected with, or recovered from COVID-19 were included in the dataset. Nearly every sample came with metadata listing a de-identified subject ID, COVID-19 status, age in years and sex. The repertoires were released in a freely available public database meant as a resource for research on the immune response to SARS-CoV-2. The full study reports these points: How much clinical and demographic metadata was included differed by source and by participant, and the metadata was provided uncurated.

Counted from cysteine to phenylalanine, this CDR3 has 15 amino acids. CDR3 DNA is the only sequence kept; it has 45 bases, read in frame from the first base. CDR1 and CDR2, looked up from the germline V gene, are SGHTA and FQGNSA. Trimming takes 1 base from V and 3 bases from J, and the germline ends sit 9 bases apart. Points on this clone: It lacks a known antigen. The record has no base qualities; no much larger clone is one base away.

The collaborating institutions used their own protocols to collect whole blood in K2EDTA tubes. For TCRbeta analysis, collaborators shipped samples in one of three forms: frozen whole blood, isolated PBMCs, or DNA extracted from either of those sample types. The immunoSEQ Assay, a bias-controlled multiplex PCR, was used to amplify TCRbeta CDR3 regions from genomic DNA. On the authors' methods: The number of nucleated cells in each sample was estimated by amplification of reference gene primers within the assay. Sequence reads were collapsed and filtered to measure the absolute abundance of every unique TCRbeta CDR3 rearrangement. For each sample, productive Simpson clonality was calculated as the square root of Simpson's diversity index across productive rearrangements. The table was pulled from immuneACCESS by TCRdb, which kept in-frame rearrangements only. Such tables lose some clones; where checked, under half of the loss comes from unresolved V genes, and the rest has no known cause. V and J calls and clone size come straight from that table; D and trimming were deduced from the DNA. The sample has around 150,000 clones on record, 80% to 90% of them singletons. Roughly 19% of the sample is held by the ten biggest clonotypes.

The TCR sequence derives from a woman of 80 years or more with acute or convalescent COVID-19. The sample comprised peripheral blood. The chain uses TRBV7-2 and TRBJ2-2; TRBD1 could be the D gene, as 6 bases match. At the DNA level, the sequence is TGTGCCAGCAGCTTAGGGGGGCGCGACACCGGGGAGCTGTTTTTT. This translates into CASSLGGRDTGELFF.